The clone carrying this T cell receptor (beta chain) was seen only once. What it recognizes is unknown. Relapsing-remitting disease, either stable or active, was present in the treatment-naive patients who were the multiple sclerosis controls. FACS enriched CD8+ TEMRA cells, while bulk CD8+ and CD4+ were negatively isolated. Random hexamers served to reverse transcribe roughly 0.5 to 1 ug RNA. The immunoSEQ assay covered 54 Vbeta and 13 Jbeta segments for CDR3. TCRdb re-called the immunoSEQ multiplex PCR reads with MiXCR, one entry per CDR3 protein. Here the sample spans 73,000 or so distinct CDR3 sequences, less than 95% being singletons. The entry originates in a study of CD8 T cells in Susac syndrome. Study-wide results and caveats: The relatively small number of individuals in the TCR sequencing and HLA analysis was acknowledged by the study.

CDR3 size: 14 residues. V lost 5 bases and J lost 5; bases outside the gene matches: 4. Sequenced material: CD8+ T cells from PBMCs. This TCR derives from a human donor with multiple sclerosis. The J gene is TRBJ2-4, the V gene TRBV12-3 or TRBV12-4; 9 bases map to TRBD1. For the CDR3, the DNA is TGTGCCAGCAGTCGGACAGGGGAGGAAAACATTCAGTACTTC. It codes for CASSRTGEENIQYF.